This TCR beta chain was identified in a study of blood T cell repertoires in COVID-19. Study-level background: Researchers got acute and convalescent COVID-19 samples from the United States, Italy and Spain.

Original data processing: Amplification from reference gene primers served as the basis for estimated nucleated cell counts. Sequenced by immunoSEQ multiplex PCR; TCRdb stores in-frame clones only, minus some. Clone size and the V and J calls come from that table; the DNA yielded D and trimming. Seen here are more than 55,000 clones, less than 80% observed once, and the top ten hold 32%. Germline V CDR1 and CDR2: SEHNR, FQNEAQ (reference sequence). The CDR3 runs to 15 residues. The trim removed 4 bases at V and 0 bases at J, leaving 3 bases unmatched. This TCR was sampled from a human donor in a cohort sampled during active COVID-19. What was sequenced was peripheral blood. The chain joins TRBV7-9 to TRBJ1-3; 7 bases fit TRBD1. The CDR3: CASSWDRDSGNTIYF. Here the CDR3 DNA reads TGTGCCAGCAGCTGGGACAGAGACTCTGGAAACACCATATATTTT.